This T cell receptor (beta chain) was recorded in a study of early T cells in non-severe SARS-CoV-2 infection. About the study: RNA in bulk from unsorted whole blood was sequenced, and chains were unpaired. Study-wide results and limits: Sequences matched to VDJdb favored anti-spike CD8 responses, while private and CD4 specificities were missed.

Germline CDR1 and CDR2: SGHRS and YFSETQ. CDR3 length: 14 residues. V dropped 0 bases and J dropped 4 bases, with 11 bases sitting between them. Individual cDNA molecules each received unique molecular identifiers attached to them. One entry per CDR3 protein, called by TCRdb with MiXCR from the 5' RACE reads. The sample consists of some 50,000 distinct CDR3 sequences, 9.1% of them appearing once. This clonotype was counted ten times or more. Its antigen is as yet unknown. The sequenced material came from whole blood. This TCR derives from an adult who was a healthcare worker with PCR-confirmed SARS-CoV-2 infection or an uninfected control (not recorded which). The V and J genes are TRBV5-1 and TRBJ2-7, with a tentative D call TRBD1 (6 bases). The CDR3 here is CASSLGQESYEQYF. CDR3 coding DNA: TGCGCCAGCAGCTTGGGACAGGAGTCATACGAGCAGTACTTC.